These 13 T cell receptor beta chains came from one sample sequenced in a study of human T cells and chemical hapten exposure. Noted time point: patch test 1, 2 weeks after DPC sensitization. As for treatment: therapeutic diphenylcyclopropenone sensitization with weekly scalp DPC. It was from unfractionated whole blood that total RNA was extracted. In TCRdb, the RACE reads were re-called with MiXCR into one record per CDR3 protein. The repertoire holds roughly 34,000 distinct CDR3 sequences, with 5.5% to 7.5% as singletons. The source material was whole blood, sampled in connection with sensitization to the hapten diphenylcyclopropenone (DPC). All receptors come from a woman aged 30 to 39 with alopecia areata. Some clones in this sample may be carry-over from other donors' samples.

This clonotype was detected many times. The chain recombines TRBV7-9 with TRBJ2-3; D unclear. The V gene's germline CDR1 is SEHNR and CDR2 FQNEAQ (reference sequence). Deletions cut 4 bases from V and 4 bases from J, with 15 bases between. CDR3 length: 15 amino acids. CDR3 loop: CASSYVLGRPDTQYF. In nucleotides, the CDR3 is TGTGCCAGCAGCTACGTTTTGGGAAGACCAGATACGCAGTATTTT.

This clonotype came up a few times. The rearrangement links TRBV20-1 to TRBJ2-4; D unclear. Trimming removed 3 bases from V and 0 bases from J, with 6 bases in between. From germline, CDR1 is DFQATT and CDR2 SNEGSKA (reference sequence). The CDR3 has 13 amino acids. The CDR3 here is CSARGLAKNIQYF. The DNA for the CDR3 is TGCAGTGCTAGGGGTCTAGCCAAAAACATTCAGTACTTC.

The rearrangement joins TRBV7-8 to TRBJ2-2, with TRBD2 identical over 13 bases. This CDR3 region has 14 residues. Per germline, CDR1 SGHVS and CDR2 FQNEAQ. V lost 7 bases to trimming and J lost 5 bases; unmatched junction nucleotides: 1. In DNA, the CDR3 is TGTGCCAGCACGGGACTAGCGGGGACCGGGGAGCTGTTTTTT. Its translation is CASTGLAGTGELFF.

The chain carries TRBV3-1 and TRBJ2-7, with 9 bases lining up with TRBD2. Losses at the gene ends were 1 base for V and 2 bases for J; bases not matched to a gene: 3. The germline CDR1 and CDR2 sequences are LGHDT and YNNKEL (reference sequence). The CDR3 sequence is 15 residues long. The CDR3 region is CASSQVKRGAYEQYF. The CDR3 region has the DNA TGTGCCAGCAGCCAAGTGAAGCGGGGGGCCTACGAGCAGTACTTC.

This clonotype was detected many times. This chain uses TRBV20-1 with TRBJ1-5, with 7 bases aligning to TRBD1. Per the germline V gene, CDR1 is DFQATT and CDR2 is SNEGSKA (reference sequence). The CDR3 has 16 residues. The V gene end was trimmed by 6 bases and the J gene end by 0 bases; junction bases not matched to a gene: 11. The CDR3 DNA reads TGCAGTGCATTTCTTACCGGGACAGCTAGCAATCAGCCCCAGCATTTT. Protein: CSAFLTGTASNQPQHF.

This clonotype appeared many times. This chain joins TRBV24-1 and TRBJ2-3; D could derive from TRBD1 or TRBD2 (5 bases each). Germline CDR1 is KGHDR and CDR2 is SFDVKD. This CDR3 comprises 16 residues. V gave up 0 bases and J gave up 1 base, with 10 bases separating them. CDR3 sequence reads: CATSDLEGPGTDTQYF. CDR3 nucleotide sequence: TGTGCCACCAGTGATTTGGAGGGGCCGGGCACAGATACGCAGTATTTT.

At least ten counts were recorded for this clonotype. The genes are TRBV5-1 and TRBJ2-7; 9 bases are shared with TRBD1. Germline loops: CDR1 SGHRS, CDR2 YFSETQ. V lost 4 bases, J lost 7 bases, and 9 bases stayed unmatched. CDR3 length: 14 amino acids. The CDR3 spells CASSGGQGLGEQYF. The CDR3 coding sequence is TGCGCCAGCAGCGGGGGACAGGGATTGGGGGAGCAGTACTTC.

For this clonotype: At one of its ends the junction is not consistent with the germline gene, which may arise from a read error. CDR3 nucleotide sequence: TGTGCCAGCAGTTTCGGGGGCTCCGACAATGAGCAGTTCTTC. This sequence encodes CASSFGGSDNEQFF. This chain connects TRBV6-6 to TRBJ2-1; D may be TRBD1 or TRBD2 (6 bases each). The V gene's germline CDR1 is MNHNY and CDR2 SVGAGI (reference sequence). The CDR3 spans 14 residues.

This clonotype was recorded many times. This chain uses TRBV6-5 with TRBJ2-6, with D perhaps TRBD1 or TRBD2 (6 bases each). V lost 4 bases and J 2 bases, leaving 9 bases between the germline ends. The CDR3 is 15 residues long. CDR1 and CDR2 (germline): MNHEY, SVGAGI. The CDR3 nucleotides read TGTGCCAGCAGTTTAAGGGGGGCTGGGGCCAACGTCCTGACTTTC. This encodes CASSLRGAGANVLTF.

This clonotype was seen a few times. The rearrangement joins TRBV12-3 or TRBV12-4 to TRBJ2-7; 8 bases agree with TRBD1. CDR3 length: 14 amino acids. Germline trimming cut 2 bases from V and 3 bases from J; bases unmatched to any gene: 3. The CDR3, as DNA: TGTGCCAGCAGTTTAAGGACAGGGTACTACGAGCAGTACTTC. Translated, it gives CASSLRTGYYEQYF.

This clonotype was seen ten or more times. The chain links TRBV6-6 to TRBJ2-3; 8 nucleotides match TRBD1. The CDR3 loop spans 15 amino acids. V trimming: 6 bases; J trimming: 2 bases; junction bases outside the gene matches: 7. Per germline, CDR1 MNHNY and CDR2 SVGAGI (reference sequence). CDR3 DNA: TGTGCCAGCAGCCGCGGACAGGGTACCACAGATACGCAGTATTTT. This encodes CASSRGQGTTDTQYF.

This clonotype appeared many times. The chain couples TRBV6-6 to TRBJ2-3, with D hard to call. Germline V gene data show CDR1 as MNHNY and CDR2 as SVGAGI (reference sequence). Trimming removed 6 bases from V and 2 bases from J, with 6 bases in between. This CDR3 has 12 amino acids. This chain's CDR3 is CASSSNTDTQYF. In DNA, the CDR3 is TGTGCCAGCAGCTCTAACACAGATACGCAGTATTTT.

J is TRBJ1-4 and V is TRBV28; a possible D gene is TRBD1 (5 bases). The CDR3 sequence is 12 residues long. The V end lost 7 bases, the J end lost 15 bases, and 18 bases lay between the germline ends. Per germline, CDR1 MDHEN and CDR2 SYDVKM. CDR3 nucleotide sequence: TGTGCCAGCAATCCCGGCAGGGAACTTATGTTTTTT. This encodes CASNPGRELMFF.